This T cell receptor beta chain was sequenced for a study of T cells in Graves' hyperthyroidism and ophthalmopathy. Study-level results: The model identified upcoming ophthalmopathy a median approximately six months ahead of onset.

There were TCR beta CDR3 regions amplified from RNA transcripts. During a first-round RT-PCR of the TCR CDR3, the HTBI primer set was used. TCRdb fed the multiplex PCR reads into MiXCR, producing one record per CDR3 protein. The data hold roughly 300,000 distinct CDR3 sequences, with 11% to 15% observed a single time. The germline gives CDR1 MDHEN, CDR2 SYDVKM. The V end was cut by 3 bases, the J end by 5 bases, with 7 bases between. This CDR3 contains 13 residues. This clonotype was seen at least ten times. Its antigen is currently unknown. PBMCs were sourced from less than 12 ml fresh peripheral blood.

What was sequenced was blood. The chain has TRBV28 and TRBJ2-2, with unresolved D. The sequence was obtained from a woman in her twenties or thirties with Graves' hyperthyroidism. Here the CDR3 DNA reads TGTGCCAGCAGTTTGACTCAGACCGGGGAGCTGTTTTTT. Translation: CASSLTQTGELFF.